This T cell receptor (beta chain) was identified during a study of post-analysis software for immune sequencing data. Turning to the study itself: The study covered relapsing-remitting, secondary progressive and progressive-relapsing courses of multiple sclerosis. Study observations and caveats: There was significantly lower normalized Chao1 diversity in multiple sclerosis patients than in controls. Five TRBV segments, including TRBV5-6, TRBV5-1 and TRBV20-1, were more frequent in patients than controls.

This clonotype was seen more than once but under ten times. The antigen is undetermined. Prepared TCR beta cDNA libraries contained unique molecular identifiers. TCRdb processed the PCR reads anew with MiXCR; each CDR3 protein has one entry. The sample lists roughly 580,000 distinct CDR3 sequences; 44% were seen once. Germline CDR1 and CDR2: MNHEY and SMNVEV (reference sequence). The ends were cut back, 5 bases at V and 0 bases at J, with 10 bases in the middle. CDR3 size: 14 residues. The chain recombines TRBV27 with TRBJ1-1; D ambiguous. The sequenced material came from blood. The receptor was isolated from a girl aged 5-17 years with multiple sclerosis. Here the CDR3 reads CASSLLPLNTEAFF. The CDR3 DNA sequence: TGTGCCAGCAGTCTCTTGCCACTGAACACTGAAGCTTTCTTT.